The subject of this entry is one TCR beta chain. Its antigen is as yet unknown. V was shortened by 6 bases and J by 6 bases, with 16 bases between the two germline ends. The CDR3 runs 14 residues. CDR1 MNHEY and CDR2 SVGAGI come from the germline V gene. Donors likely had unrecorded immune exposures despite being nominally healthy when sampled. Primers for the PCR totalled 60 Vbeta and 13 Jbeta. Libraries were prepared by immunoSEQ multiplex PCR; TCRdb keeps only in-frame clonotypes and omits some of them. Here the sample spans about 94,000 clones, roughly four fifths being singletons. The data derive from a study of cytomegalovirus exposure and HLA in healthy donors. Study-level information: Roughly 80% of 398 genotyped donors fell in the Caucasian-associated ancestry cluster. Study-wide findings and caveats: From TCR beta sequences, most subjects' HLA-A and HLA-B alleles were reportedly predicted accurately. A later analysis showed that HLA-associated TCR beta chains had undergone more clonal expansion than equally common others.

The rearrangement joins TRBV6-5 to TRBJ2-3; possible D gene TRBD2, 7 bases. Input material: PBMCs. The receptor comes from a man in his thirties or forties in good health and CMV-seronegative. The CDR3 nucleotides read TGTGCCAGCAGGCTCCGAGGGGGAGGGGATACGCAGTATTTT. Translation: CASRLRGGGDTQYF.